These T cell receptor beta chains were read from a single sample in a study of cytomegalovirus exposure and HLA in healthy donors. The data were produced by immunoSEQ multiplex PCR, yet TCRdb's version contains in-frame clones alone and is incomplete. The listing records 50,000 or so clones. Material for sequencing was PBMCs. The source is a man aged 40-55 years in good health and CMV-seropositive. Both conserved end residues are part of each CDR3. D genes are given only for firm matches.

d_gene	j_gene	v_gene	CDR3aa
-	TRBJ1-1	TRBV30	CAWSVRGGYADTEAFF
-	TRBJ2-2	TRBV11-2	CASSFSTGELFF
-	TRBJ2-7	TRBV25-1	CASSEYIGTQSTYEQYF
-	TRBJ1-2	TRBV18	CASSPWAGALDYGYTF
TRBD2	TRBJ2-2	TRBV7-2	CASSSASGRYTGELFF
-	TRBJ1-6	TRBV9	CASSARDPGDSPLHF
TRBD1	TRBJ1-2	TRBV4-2	CASSQGTGSGYGYTF
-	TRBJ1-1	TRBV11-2	CASSLGNGGTEAFF
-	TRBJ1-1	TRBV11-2	CASSLDSTYSEAFF
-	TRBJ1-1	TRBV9	CASSVGITVDEAFF
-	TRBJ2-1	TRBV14	CASSPIPSGDNEQFF
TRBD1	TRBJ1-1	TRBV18	CASSPSGTGGPPVLNTEAFF
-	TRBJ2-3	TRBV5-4	CASSFGGIGATDTQYF
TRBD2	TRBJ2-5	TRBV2	CASSGTSGRGETQYF